This T cell receptor beta chain stems from a study of T-cell memory formation after mild COVID-19. Per the germline V gene, CDR1 is SGHVS and CDR2 is FNYEAQ. The CDR3 spans 15 residues. Trimming stripped 5 bases from V and 0 bases from J, with 14 bases between. TCRdb fed the 5' RACE reads into MiXCR, producing one record per CDR3 protein. The sample holds about 260,000 distinct CDR3 sequences, approximately 15% seen once. Sequenced input: PBMCs or a T cell subset sorted from them (not recorded which). The receptor was derived from a man between 18 and 29 years old who had mild COVID-19 (a few samples of this study predate the infection). Cell type and time point are not known. The rearrangement links TRBV7-6 to TRBJ2-7; D possibly corresponds to TRBD2 (7 bases). The CDR3 DNA sequence: TGTGCCAGCAGCCTTGGCGGGGGCCGCTCCTACGAGCAGTACTTC. Its protein is CASSLGGGRSYEQYF.